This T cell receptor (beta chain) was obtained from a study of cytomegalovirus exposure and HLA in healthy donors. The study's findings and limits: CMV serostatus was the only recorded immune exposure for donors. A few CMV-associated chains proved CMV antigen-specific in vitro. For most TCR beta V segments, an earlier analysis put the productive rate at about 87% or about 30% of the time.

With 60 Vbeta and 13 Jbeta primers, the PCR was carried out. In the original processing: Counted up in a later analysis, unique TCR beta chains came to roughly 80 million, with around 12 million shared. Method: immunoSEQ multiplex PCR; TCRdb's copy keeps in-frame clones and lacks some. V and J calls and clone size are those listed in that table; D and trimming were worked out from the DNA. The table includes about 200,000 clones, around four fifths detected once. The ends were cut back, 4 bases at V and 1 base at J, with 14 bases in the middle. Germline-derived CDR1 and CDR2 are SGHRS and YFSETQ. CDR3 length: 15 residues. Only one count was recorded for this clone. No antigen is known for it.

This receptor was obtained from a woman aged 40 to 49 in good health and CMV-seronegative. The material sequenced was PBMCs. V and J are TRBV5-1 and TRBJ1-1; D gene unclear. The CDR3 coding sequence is TGCGCCAGCAGCCCGAGTTTGGTTGGGAACACTGAAGCTTTCTTT. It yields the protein CASSPSLVGNTEAFF.